The TCR beta chain under discussion was sequenced for a study of T cell repertoires in cytomegalovirus infection. Study information: Through public TCR beta signatures, both CMV infection and matching HLA type were indicated. General study points: Cumulative public TCR beta family frequency identified CMV carriers with the relevant HLA. In two of eight donors, the top clonotype was HLA-C-restricted CMV-specific.

As concerns this clonotype: Its specificity is not known.

Germline loops: CDR1 MNHEY, CDR2 SVGEGT. V was trimmed by 6 bases and J by 12 bases, leaving 18 bases between them. This CDR3 has 13 amino acids. A single record per CDR3 protein comes from TCRdb applying MiXCR to the reads. Of 200,000 to 300,000 distinct CDR3 sequences in the sample, 12% to 15% are singletons; the top ten hold 7.5% to 10%. The TCR was taken from a human donor in good health (CMV status not recorded). Some clones in this sample may be carry-over from other donors' samples. The sequenced sample consisted of PBMCs. This rearrangement joins TRBV6-2 or TRBV6-3 to TRBJ2-1; D is unresolved. Here the CDR3 reads CASSLGPSSGQFF. In DNA, the CDR3 is TGTGCCAGCAGCCTAGGACCGTCTTCGGGGCAGTTCTTC.